A single sample is the source of the 27 T cell receptor beta chains below, sequenced in a study of cytomegalovirus exposure and HLA in healthy donors. This PCR relied on a set of 60 Vbeta primers and 13 Jbeta primers. Here immunoSEQ multiplex PCR was the method, and the copy in TCRdb shows in-frame clones only, minus some. The sample contains over 150,000 clones, around 63% of which appear only once. The sample taken for sequencing was PBMCs. Receptor source: a woman under 30 in good health and CMV-seropositive.

This chain uses TRBV5-1 with TRBJ2-1; D not resolved. The V end lost 0 bases, the J end lost 9 bases, and 10 bases lay between the germline ends. CDR1 is SGHRS, CDR2 YFSETQ, per germline. The CDR3 loop spans 13 amino acids. The CDR3 sequence: CASSLVSVIEQFF. DNA for the CDR3: TGCGCCAGCAGCTTGGTCTCGGTAATTGAGCAGTTCTTC.

The V gene is TRBV19, the J gene TRBJ2-5; 9 bases match TRBD2. The CDR3 contains 18 residues. Trimming removed 3 bases from V and 1 base from J; junction bases left unmatched: 12. Germline CDR1 is LNHDA and CDR2 is SQIVND (reference sequence). CDR3 nucleotide sequence: TGTGCCAGTAGTATCCGATCCGCAGGACTAGCGATCCAAGAGACCCAGTACTTC. Amino acid sequence: CASSIRSAGLAIQETQYF.

This chain links TRBV27 with TRBJ1-3, with D uncertain. The length of the CDR3 is 12 residues. V lost 3 bases and J 3 bases, leaving 3 bases between the germline ends. Per the germline V gene, CDR1 is MNHEY and CDR2 is SMNVEV (reference sequence). The CDR3 DNA follows: TGTGCCAGCAGTTTGAGTGGAAACACCATATATTTT. Residues: CASSLSGNTIYF.

DNA of the CDR3: TGTGCCAGCAAACTCTCGGGCGGGGCCACCTACGAGCAGTACTTC. This codes for CASKLSGGATYEQYF. V is TRBV28 and J is TRBJ2-7, with D maybe TRBD2 (6 bases). Looked up from germline, CDR1 is MDHEN and CDR2 is SYDVKM. The CDR3 runs 15 residues. Deletions cut 7 bases from V and 2 bases from J, with 18 bases between.

The genes are TRBV5-6 and TRBJ1-6, with 9 bases matching TRBD1. The V gene end was trimmed by 4 bases and the J gene end by 2 bases; junction bases not matched to a gene: 10. Germline CDR1 SGHDT, CDR2 YYEEEE. This CDR3 region has 18 residues. The DNA of the CDR3 is TGTGCCAGCAGCCCCGGACAGGGGACAGGTCCCTATAATTCACCCCTCCACTTT. Residues: CASSPGQGTGPYNSPLHF.

This sequence joins TRBV27 and TRBJ2-3, with D uncertain. Trimming left V 3 bases short and J 0 bases short, with 4 bases between. Germline V gene sequence: CDR1 MNHEY, CDR2 SMNVEV (reference sequence). The CDR3 spans 13 residues. The CDR3 reads CASSFASTDTQYF. Written as DNA, the CDR3 is TGTGCCAGCAGTTTCGCGAGCACAGATACGCAGTATTTT.

In this sample, this clone turned up many times. The chain employs TRBV27 and TRBJ1-1; a weak D match, TRBD1 (5 bases). There are 14 residues in the CDR3. Trimming pared 5 bases from V and 5 bases from J, leaving 15 bases between. The V gene's germline CDR1 is MNHEY and CDR2 SMNVEV (reference sequence). The DNA for the CDR3 is TGTGCCAGCAGTCTCGGGGACTCGAGGACTGAAGCTTTCTTT. As protein: CASSLGDSRTEAFF.

J is TRBJ2-1 and V is TRBV7-4, with TRBD2 identical over 10 bases. CDR3 length: 15 amino acids. Germline CDR1 SGHVT, CDR2 SQSDAQ. Germline trimming cut 6 bases from V and 5 bases from J; bases unmatched to any gene: 7. CDR3 sequence: CASRPSGRANNEQFF. The CDR3 bases are TGTGCCAGCAGGCCTAGCGGGAGAGCCAACAATGAGCAGTTCTTC.

The chain recombines TRBV27 with TRBJ1-1, with 10 bases aligning to TRBD1. V was pared by 5 bases and J by 1 base, with 4 bases of the junction left unmatched. Germline CDR1 reads MNHEY; CDR2 reads SMNVEV (reference sequence). This CDR3 is built from 15 residues. CDR3: CASSRQGARNTEAFF. In DNA form, the CDR3 reads TGTGCCAGCAGTAGACAGGGGGCCAGGAACACTGAAGCTTTCTTT.

The rearrangement uses TRBV7-9 and TRBJ2-5, with TRBD1 matching over 7 bases. Germline CDR1 SEHNR, CDR2 FQNEAQ (reference sequence). The V gene end was trimmed by 5 bases and the J gene end by 11 bases; junction bases not matched to a gene: 11. The CDR3 is 13 residues long. This chain's CDR3 is CASSQTDRDEQYF. The CDR3 DNA follows: TGTGCCAGCAGCCAGACCGACAGGGATGAGCAGTACTTC.

This clone was observed a handful of times. In DNA, the CDR3 is TGTGCCAGCAGCCCCTCGCCGGGGTCGGATGAGCAGTTCTTC. This sequence encodes CASSPSPGSDEQFF. The chain recombines TRBV4-2 with TRBJ2-1; D might be TRBD2 (5 bases). Germline V gives CDR1 LGHNA, CDR2 YNFKEQ. V was pared by 4 bases and J by 8 bases, with 15 bases between. CDR3 length: 14 amino acids.

The rearrangement joins TRBV5-6 to TRBJ1-1; no clear D gene. CDR3 length: 14 residues. Between the trimmed V and J ends, which lost 0 bases and 3 bases, there was a span of 9 bases. Germline V CDR1 and CDR2: SGHDT, YYEEEE. As DNA, the CDR3 is TGTGCCAGCAGCTTGGTATGGCAGGACACTGAAGCTTTCTTT. It codes for CASSLVWQDTEAFF.

J is TRBJ1-2 and V is TRBV10-3; D gene unclear. The CDR3 extends over 13 amino acids. The V gene's germline CDR1 is ENHRY and CDR2 SYGVKD. The germline V and J ends were trimmed by 7 bases and 3 bases, with 12 bases remaining between them. The CDR3 is CAITQEADYGYTF. In DNA, the CDR3 is TGTGCCATCACGCAGGAGGCAGACTATGGCTACACCTTC.

The genes are TRBV7-8 and TRBJ1-1; maybe TRBD1 (5 bases). Germline V CDR1 and CDR2: SGHVS, FQNEAQ. The CDR3 is made up of 16 amino acids. V lost 2 bases and J lost 4, with 17 bases in between. The CDR3 region has the DNA TGTGCCAGCAGCTTAAAGCGGGTCAGGGTGGCCACTGAAGCTTTCTTT. This codes for CASSLKRVRVATEAFF.

This clone showed up just once. The V gene is TRBV7-8, the J gene TRBJ2-2, with D perhaps TRBD1 (5 bases). With the DNA end fitting TRBJ1-3 better, the J assignment may be wrong. The CDR3 covers 16 residues. Germline CDR1 and CDR2: SGHVS and FQNEAQ. The CDR3 DNA reads TGTGCCAGCCTGGGTGGAGGGACTAATCCTGGAAACACCATATATTTT. Its protein is CASLGGGTNPGNTIYF.

V usage is TRBV27 and J usage is TRBJ1-3; 10 nucleotides line up with TRBD1. Germline assignment: CDR1 MNHEY and CDR2 SMNVEV (reference sequence). Unmatched junction bases numbered 8, after V lost 3 bases and J lost 0 bases. The CDR3 sequence is 18 residues long. DNA for the CDR3: TGTGCCAGCAGTTTGGGGACAGGGGTTCTCCGCTCTGGAAACACCATATATTTT. Its protein is CASSLGTGVLRSGNTIYF.

This rearrangement joins TRBV2 to TRBJ2-7, with D possibly matching TRBD2 (6 bases). This CDR3 has 15 residues. V was pared by 4 bases and J by 7 bases, with 20 bases between. Germline assignment: CDR1 SNHLY and CDR2 FYNNEI. CDR3 amino acids: CASSVGGGGVREQYF. The CDR3 nucleotides are TGTGCCAGCAGTGTCGGGGGAGGAGGAGTGAGGGAGCAGTACTTC. The full variable domain, completed using reference TRBV2 and TRBJ2-7, is EPEVTQTPSHQVTQMGQEVILRCVPISNHLYFYWYRQILGQKVEFLVSFYNNEISEKSEIFDDQFSVERPDGSNFTLKIRSTKLEDSAMYFCASSVGGGGVREQYFGPGTRLTVT.

The V and J genes are TRBV5-1 and TRBJ2-6, with D possibly matching TRBD1 (5 bases). CDR1 and CDR2 from the germline V gene are SGHRS and YFSETQ. The CDR3 sequence is 18 residues long. The V gene lost 5 bases and the J gene lost 0 bases, with 18 bases spanning the gap. The CDR3 nucleotides read TGCGCCAGCAGTCCTTGGGGCCACCGAGACTCTGGGGCCAACGTCCTGACTTTC. The encoded protein is CASSPWGHRDSGANVLTF.

This clone was detected a few times. The chain has TRBV6-1 and TRBJ1-1, with D possibly TRBD1 on 6 matching bases. The V gene's germline CDR1 is MNHNS and CDR2 SASEGT. V gave up 9 bases and J gave up 8 bases, with 16 bases separating them. CDR3 length: 12 amino acids. The CDR3 DNA reads as TGTGCCAGTTCCTGGGCGCAGGGGGAAGCTTTCTTT. It encodes CASSWAQGEAFF.

The V and J genes are TRBV19 and TRBJ2-6; D not resolved. Germline assignment: CDR1 LNHDA and CDR2 SQIVND (reference sequence). V was shortened by 1 base and J by 6 bases, with 10 bases between the two germline ends. CDR3 length: 15 amino acids. The CDR3 protein is CASSIGAAPANVLTF. Written as DNA, the CDR3 is TGTGCCAGTAGTATAGGGGCTGCCCCGGCCAACGTCCTGACTTTC. Filled out from reference TRBV19 and TRBJ2-6, the complete variable domain reads DGGITQSPKYLFRKEGQNVTLSCEQNLNHDAMYWYRQDPGQGLRLIYYSQIVNDFQKGDIAEGYSVSREKKESFPLTVTSAQKNPTAFYLCASSIGAAPANVLTFGAGSRLTVL.

This chain joins TRBV7-9 and TRBJ2-1; maybe TRBD2 (5 bases). Trimming removed 4 bases from V and 6 bases from J, with 13 bases in between. Germline V gene lookup returns CDR1 SEHNR and CDR2 FQNEAQ (reference sequence). The CDR3 has 14 amino acids. The CDR3, as DNA: TGTGCCAGCAGCTCCATGACTACTATCAATGAGCAGTTCTTC. This encodes CASSSMTTINEQFF.

The chain recombines TRBV10-3 with TRBJ1-2, with TRBD1 matching over 10 bases. The CDR3 contains 13 residues. V lost 4 bases to trimming and J lost 6 bases; unmatched junction nucleotides: 2. The V gene's germline CDR1 is ENHRY and CDR2 SYGVKD. The CDR3 DNA follows: TGTGCCATCAGTGGGACAGGGGGGGATGGCTACACCTTC. It encodes CAISGTGGDGYTF.

The CDR3, as DNA: TGTGCCAGCAGCTTAGGGACAGGGGATCAGTACTTC. Translating gives CASSLGTGDQYF. The chain couples TRBV7-9 to TRBJ2-7, with 9 nucleotides matching TRBD1. The V segment lost 1 base and the J segment 10 bases; nucleotides outside the gene matches: 2. Per the germline V gene, CDR1 is SEHNR and CDR2 is FQNEAQ (reference sequence). This CDR3 is 12 amino acids long.

V and J are TRBV29-1 and TRBJ2-3, with TRBD2 identical over 12 bases. The CDR3 extends over 14 amino acids. From germline, CDR1 is SQVTM and CDR2 ANQGSEA. Germline trimming cut 4 bases from V and 4 bases from J; bases unmatched to any gene: 3. Here the CDR3 DNA reads TGCAGCGTTGTCCTAGCGGGGGGGCCAGATACGCAGTATTTT. Protein product: CSVVLAGGPDTQYF.

The gene calls are TRBV30 and TRBJ2-5; 7 positions match TRBD1. The CDR3 loop spans 13 amino acids. V lost 5 bases, J lost 5 bases, and 8 bases stayed unmatched. Looked up from germline, CDR1 is GTSNPN and CDR2 is SVGIG (reference sequence). The CDR3 DNA follows: TGTGCCTGGCTACGACAGGGTTGGGAGACCCAGTACTTC. This sequence encodes CAWLRQGWETQYF.

V usage is TRBV2 and J usage is TRBJ2-1; TRBD2 matches 10 bases. Germline CDR1 is SNHLY and CDR2 is FYNNEI. CDR3 length equals 16 residues. The V and J ends lost 4 bases and 6 bases, in that order; junction bases with no gene match: 9. CDR3 bases: TGTGCCAGCAGTGTCCGGCCAGCGGGAGGGGGCAATGAGCAGTTCTTC. Encoded protein: CASSVRPAGGGNEQFF.

The chain recombines TRBV6-5 with TRBJ1-1; D may be TRBD1 (6 bases). The CDR3 extends over 12 amino acids. Per the germline V gene, CDR1 is MNHEY and CDR2 is SVGAGI. V was pared by 6 bases and J by 12 bases, with 17 bases between. The CDR3 DNA reads as TGTGCCAGCAGCCTCACTACAGGGTCGACTTTCTTT. This sequence encodes CASSLTTGSTFF.